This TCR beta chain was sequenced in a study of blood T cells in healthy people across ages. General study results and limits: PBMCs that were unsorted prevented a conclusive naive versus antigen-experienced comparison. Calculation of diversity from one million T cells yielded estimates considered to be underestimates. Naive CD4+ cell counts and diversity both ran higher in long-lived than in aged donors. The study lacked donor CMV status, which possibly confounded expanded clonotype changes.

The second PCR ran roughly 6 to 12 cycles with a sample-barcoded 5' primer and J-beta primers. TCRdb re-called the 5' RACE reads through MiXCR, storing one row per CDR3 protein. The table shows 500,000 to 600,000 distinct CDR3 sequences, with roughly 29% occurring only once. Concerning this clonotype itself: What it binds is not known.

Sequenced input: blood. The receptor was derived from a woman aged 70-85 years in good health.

Here the CDR3 DNA reads TGTGCCAGCAGTTACGACCGGGAGACCCAGTACTTC. This gives the protein CASSYDRETQYF. V and J are TRBV6-5 and TRBJ2-5; unclear D gene. Germline V gene data show CDR1 as MNHEY and CDR2 as SVGAGI. The ends were cut back, 2 bases at V and 5 bases at J, with 6 bases in the middle. CDR3 size: 12 residues.